The clone carrying this T cell receptor beta chain showed up just once. The sample belongs to a study of beta chain features in type 1 diabetes. Expressed TCRB transcripts were sequenced because the isolated RNA had all been reverse transcribed beforehand. Data came from immunoSEQ multiplex PCR; TCRdb stores just in-frame clones and leaves some out. The data hold 680,000 or so clones, with about a sixth observed a single time. Trimming stripped 0 bases from V and 4 bases from J, with 10 bases between. Looked up from germline, CDR1 is SGDLS and CDR2 is YYNGEE. CDR3 length: 15 residues. The chain is built from TRBV9 and TRBJ2-2, with D hard to call. The source is a man aged 18 to 29 in good health. Sequencing used naive CD4+ T cells from blood. CDR3 coding DNA: TGTGCCAGCAGCGTAGGGAGATCTCGCACCGGGGAGCTGTTTTTT. This sequence encodes CASSVGRSRTGELFF.